The rows below give T cell receptor beta chains drawn from one sample of a study of human T cells and chemical hapten exposure. TCRdb used MiXCR to reprocess the RACE reads, holding one entry per CDR3 protein. The sample records approximately 100,000 distinct CDR3 sequences, roughly 11% being singletons. The sequences come from whole blood, collected in connection with sensitization to the hapten diphenylcyclopropenone (DPC). Source of these receptors: a woman between 40 and 50 years old with alopecia areata. Some clones in this sample may be carry-over from other donors' samples. Each CDR3 is given with its conserved first and last residue. A D gene is named only where the DNA matches it firmly. Rows give clone size only sometimes, using once, few, many, or a class for an expanded clone.

TRBD1 TRBJ2-5 - TRBV11-2 15 TGTGCCAGCAGGCAAGCATACAGGGGTCAAGAGACCCAGTACTTC CASRQAYRGQETQYF
TRBD1 TRBJ1-6 many TRBV30 14 TGTGCCTGGAGTGCCAGACAGGGGAGTTCACCCCTCCACTTT CAWSARQGSSPLHF
- TRBJ1-2 - TRBV10-2 12 TGCGCCAGCAGTGTAGGGAAAGGGGGCTACACCTTC CASSVGKGGYTF
- TRBJ2-7 few TRBV29-1 12 TGCAGCGTTGGTGATAGCCAGTACGAGCAGTACTTC CSVGDSQYEQYF
- TRBJ1-5 many TRBV12-3/TRBV12-4 17 TGTGCCAGCAGTCTCACGGTAGGGCAGGGTGGCAATCAGCCCCAGCATTTT CASSLTVGQGGNQPQHF
TRBD1 TRBJ2-5 many TRBV12-3/TRBV12-4 16 TGTGCCAGCAGCTATGGCAGGGGGCGCCTGGAAGAGACCCAGTACTTC CASSYGRGRLEETQYF
TRBD1 TRBJ2-7 - TRBV29-1 13 TGCAGCGTTGACACAGGGGGAGTCGACGAGCAGTACTTC CSVDTGGVDEQYF
- TRBJ1-6 - TRBV7-2 15 TGTGCCAGCAGCTTAGACAGTCGGCGTAATTCACCCCTCCACTTT CASSLDSRRNSPLHF
- TRBJ2-5 few TRBV6-5 13 TGTGCCAGCAGAGCCGGGTCTTGGGAGACCCAGTACTTC CASRAGSWETQYF
- TRBJ2-1 many TRBV9 16 TGTGCCAGCACCCCACTGGAGGGACGGGGCTACAATGAGCAGTTCTTC CASTPLEGRGYNEQFF
- TRBJ1-2 many TRBV5-1 16 TGCGCCAGCAGCCTAGGAGTCGGACACACTAACTATGGCTACACCTTC CASSLGVGHTNYGYTF
TRBD2 TRBJ2-5 few TRBV20-1 17 TGCAGTGCTAATACTCTAGCGGGGGGCCGGTTTGAAGAGACCCAGTACTTC CSANTLAGGRFEETQYF
- TRBJ2-1 many TRBV7-6 17 TGTGCCAGCAGCCCGGGTCTAGGGGGGGGCGGATACAATGAGCAGTTCTTC CASSPGLGGGGYNEQFF
- TRBJ1-4 few TRBV6-5 15 TGTGCCAGCAGTTACTCGACGGGGATTAATGAAAAACTGTTTTTT CASSYSTGINEKLFF
TRBD1 TRBJ2-5 few TRBV7-2 16 TGTGCCAGCAGCCCCGGGACAGGGACGTACCAAGAGACCCAGTACTTC CASSPGTGTYQETQYF
TRBD1 TRBJ1-2 many TRBV3-1 16 TGTGCCAGCAGCCAAGTGACAGGGGGCCCTAACTATGGCTACACCTTC CASSQVTGGPNYGYTF
- TRBJ2-1 many TRBV19 17 TGTGCCAGTAGTATAGGTCGGGGGCCGAACTCCTACAATGAGCAGTTCTTC CASSIGRGPNSYNEQFF
- TRBJ2-2 few TRBV5-1 15 TGCGCCAGCAGCATGAGACAGCGCGACACCGGGGAGCTGTTTTTT CASSMRQRDTGELFF
- TRBJ1-2 - TRBV5-4 13 TGTGCCAGCAGCTTGCAGGCCCGCTATGGCTACACCTTC CASSLQARYGYTF
- TRBJ1-1 - TRBV19 15 TGTGCCAGTACCGCGACCCCCATCAGTCAAACTGAAGCTTTCTTT CASTATPISQTEAFF
- TRBJ1-6 few TRBV7-6 12 TGTGCCAGCAGCCTGAACAATTCACCCCTCCACTTT CASSLNNSPLHF
- TRBJ1-1 many TRBV2 12 TGTGCCAGCAAATTACAGGGATTCGAAGCTTTCTTT CASKLQGFEAFF
- TRBJ2-6 many TRBV6-2/TRBV6-3 15 TGTGCCAGCAGACAGAAGAGCTCTGGGGCCAACGTCCTGACTTTC CASRQKSSGANVLTF
- TRBJ1-1 many TRBV27 13 TGTGCCAGCAGTTTATCCTGGGACACTGAAGCTTTCTTT CASSLSWDTEAFF
- TRBJ2-2 - TRBV7-2 15 TGTGCCAGCAGCGACGGCCCGGAGAGCACCGGGGAGCTGTTTTTT CASSDGPESTGELFF
TRBD2 TRBJ2-7 - TRBV27 16 TGTGCCAGCAGTTTTGGAGCGGGATCCCTCCGGTACGAGCAGTACTTC CASSFGAGSLRYEQYF
- TRBJ1-2 many TRBV18 14 TGTGCCAGCTCACCTGGACCAGGAAACTATGGCTACACCTTC CASSPGPGNYGYTF
- TRBJ1-4 many TRBV7-6 14 TGTGCCAGCAGCCCTAGAGAATTGGGTGAAAAACTGTTTTTT CASSPRELGEKLFF
- TRBJ2-5 many TRBV6-5 11 TGTGCCAGCAGTTATATCCAGACCCAGTACTTC CASSYIQTQYF
- TRBJ2-1 many TRBV6-2/TRBV6-3 20 TGTGCCAGCAGTTACTCGGGGTCTGGGCGAGATACTAGATCTAGGAATGAGCAGTTCTTC CASSYSGSGRDTRSRNEQFF
- TRBJ1-1 many TRBV6-6 14 TGTGCCACCGGGGGGAGGGGGTCTTCCAGTGAAGCTTTCTTT CATGGRGSSSEAFF
- TRBJ2-7 - TRBV9 15 TGTGCCAGCAGCGCTTCCGGTGGGGGAAGCTACGAGCAGTACTTC CASSASGGGSYEQYF
- TRBJ2-7 many TRBV11-3 14 TGTGCCAGCAGCTTTGGACAACTTTCCTACGAGCAGTACTTC CASSFGQLSYEQYF
TRBD2 TRBJ2-7 few TRBV6-5 15 TGTGCCAGCAGTTACGGGGGGGGAAGATCCTACGAGCAGTACTTC CASSYGGGRSYEQYF
TRBD1 TRBJ1-6 many TRBV2 14 TGTGCCAGCAGCCCCGACAGGGGACATTCACCCCTCCACTTT CASSPDRGHSPLHF
TRBD1 TRBJ2-4 - TRBV7-2 15 TGTGCCAGCAGCTTAGCGGGGGACAGGGCCAACATTCAGTACTTC CASSLAGDRANIQYF
- TRBJ2-5 many TRBV11-3 13 TGTGCCAGCAGCTTAGTTCCAGGGGAGACCCAGTACTTC CASSLVPGETQYF
TRBD1 TRBJ2-1 many TRBV6-5 14 TGTGCCAGCAGGCCTGACAGGGGGCGTGATGAGCAGTTCTTC CASRPDRGRDEQFF
TRBD2 TRBJ2-1 - TRBV9 13 TGTGCCAGCGGCGGGGGGCCCTACAATGAGCAGTTCTTC CASGGGPYNEQFF
- TRBJ1-6 - TRBV6-5 16 TGTGCCAGCAGTTCGCAGGGTGGGGAGAGGAATTCACCCCTCCACTTT CASSSQGGERNSPLHF
TRBD1 TRBJ2-7 many TRBV7-2 14 TGTGCCAGCAGCGAAGACAGGGTGTCCTACGAGCAGTACTTC CASSEDRVSYEQYF
- TRBJ1-2 once TRBV4-2 15 TGTACCAGCAGCCAAGATATGACGGACGACTATGGCTACACCTTC CTSSQDMTDDYGYTF
- TRBJ1-2 many TRBV9 16 TGTGCCAGCAGCCAAGTCGAGGGCCTGCCTAACTATGGCTACACCTTC CASSQVEGLPNYGYTF
- TRBJ1-6 - TRBV3-1 16 TGTGCCAGCAGCCAAGGGCACAGTGGATTGCATTCACCCCTCCACTTT CASSQGHSGLHSPLHF
- TRBJ2-3 - TRBV28 14 TGTGCCAGCGGAGCCGGGGCAGGGGCGGATACGCAGTATTTT CASGAGAGADTQYF
- TRBJ2-6 few TRBV6-2/TRBV6-3 13 TGTGCCAGCAGGGAAGCTGGGGCCAACGTCCTGACTTTC CASREAGANVLTF
- TRBJ1-2 many TRBV5-4 15 TGTGCCAGCAGGTTGAGGTCTAGGGTCGACTATGGCTACACCTTC CASRLRSRVDYGYTF
TRBD1 TRBJ2-1 few TRBV6-1 18 TGTGCCAGCAGTGACCCGGGACAGGGCATTTTCACCTACAATGAGCAGTTCTTC CASSDPGQGIFTYNEQFF
- TRBJ1-1 few TRBV30 13 TGTGCCTGGAGTGTAGCCCGCTTCACTGAAGCTTTCTTT CAWSVARFTEAFF
TRBD1 TRBJ1-6 - TRBV6-2/TRBV6-3 16 TGTGCCAGCAGCTTCCTAGACAGGGCGGCAGAGTCACCCCTCCACTTT CASSFLDRAAESPLHF